These T cell receptor beta chains were read from a single sample in a study of T cells in Graves' hyperthyroidism and ophthalmopathy. One entry per CDR3 protein, called by TCRdb with MiXCR from the multiplex PCR reads. The sample consists of approximately 870,000 distinct CDR3 sequences, more than 30% of them appearing once. Specimen: blood. The receptors stem from a man in his late teens or twenties with Graves' hyperthyroidism. Each CDR3 is given with its conserved first and last residue. The D gene is left open where the match is weak. Some rows have no size entry. The others give once, few or many, or a class for an expanded clone.

d_call: .; j_call: TRBJ2-7; v_call: TRBV10-3; clone_size: .; cdr3_aa: CAIRPGTFEQYF; cdr3_nt: TGTGCCATCAGGCCCGGGACATTCGAGCAGTACTTC
d_call: .; j_call: TRBJ1-2; v_call: TRBV25-1; clone_size: .; cdr3_aa: CASSASGAASYGYTF; cdr3_nt: TGTGCCAGCAGTGCCTCCGGGGCAGCTAGCTATGGCTACACCTTC
d_call: .; j_call: TRBJ2-7; v_call: TRBV7-2; clone_size: .; cdr3_aa: CASSHQSGGPPLYEQYF; cdr3_nt: TGTGCCAGCAGCCACCAATCAGGGGGGCCCCCTCTCTACGAGCAGTACTTC
d_call: .; j_call: TRBJ1-6; v_call: TRBV2; clone_size: many; cdr3_aa: CASSEALIWTWSDSPLHF; cdr3_nt: TGTGCCAGCAGTGAAGCACTCATTTGGACCTGGTCGGATTCACCCCTCCACTTT
d_call: .; j_call: TRBJ1-1; v_call: TRBV10-3; clone_size: .; cdr3_aa: CATGTQQNTEAFF; cdr3_nt: TGTGCCACCGGGACACAACAGAACACTGAAGCTTTCTTT
d_call: TRBD1; j_call: TRBJ1-5; v_call: TRBV6-2/TRBV6-3; clone_size: few; cdr3_aa: CASSYVGQGSQPQHF; cdr3_nt: TGTGCCAGCAGTTACGTTGGACAGGGTAGTCAGCCCCAGCATTTT
d_call: TRBD1; j_call: TRBJ2-5; v_call: TRBV20-1; clone_size: .; cdr3_aa: CSALTGKVQPQYF; cdr3_nt: TGCAGTGCTTTGACAGGGAAGGTTCAGCCCCAGTACTTC
d_call: TRBD1; j_call: TRBJ1-2; v_call: TRBV20-1; clone_size: many; cdr3_aa: CSATTGGGDGYTF; cdr3_nt: TGCAGTGCTACAACAGGGGGCGGCGATGGCTACACCTTC
d_call: .; j_call: TRBJ1-2; v_call: TRBV19; clone_size: .; cdr3_aa: CASIGSYGYTF; cdr3_nt: TGTGCCAGTATCGGGTCCTATGGCTACACCTTC
d_call: .; j_call: TRBJ1-3; v_call: TRBV20-1; clone_size: few; cdr3_aa: CSARDQGPGNTIYF; cdr3_nt: TGCAGTGCTAGAGATCAGGGGCCCGGAAACACCATATATTTT
d_call: .; j_call: TRBJ1-1; v_call: TRBV10-3; clone_size: .; cdr3_aa: CASSPRQGNPRAREAFF; cdr3_nt: TGTGCCAGCAGCCCACGGCAGGGAAATCCTCGGGCCCGAGAAGCTTTCTTT
d_call: TRBD1; j_call: TRBJ1-1; v_call: TRBV9; clone_size: many; cdr3_aa: CASRRDRDTTEAFF; cdr3_nt: TGTGCCAGCAGAAGAGACAGGGATACCACTGAAGCTTTCTTT
d_call: .; j_call: TRBJ2-7; v_call: TRBV9; clone_size: few; cdr3_aa: CASSVDGNRVYEQYF; cdr3_nt: TGTGCCAGCAGCGTAGATGGTAACAGGGTCTACGAGCAGTACTTC
d_call: TRBD1; j_call: TRBJ2-7; v_call: TRBV7-2; clone_size: .; cdr3_aa: CASSVLATGAYEQYF; cdr3_nt: TGTGCCAGCAGCGTATTAGCGACAGGGGCATACGAGCAGTACTTC
d_call: .; j_call: TRBJ2-7; v_call: TRBV29-1; clone_size: many; cdr3_aa: CSVDRGGHEQYF; cdr3_nt: TGCAGCGTTGACAGGGGTGGCCACGAGCAGTACTTC
d_call: TRBD2; j_call: TRBJ2-5; v_call: TRBV12-3/TRBV12-4; clone_size: few; cdr3_aa: CASSSLTSGARETQYF; cdr3_nt: TGTGCCAGCAGTTCTCTCACTAGCGGGGCGCGGGAGACCCAGTACTTC
d_call: .; j_call: TRBJ2-7; v_call: TRBV20-1; clone_size: few; cdr3_aa: CSARPSYEQYF; cdr3_nt: TGCAGTGCTCGCCCTTCCTACGAGCAGTACTTC
d_call: TRBD2; j_call: TRBJ2-5; v_call: TRBV9; clone_size: .; cdr3_aa: CASSVGSESGGAQETQYF; cdr3_nt: TGTGCCAGCAGCGTAGGGAGTGAGAGCGGGGGGGCCCAAGAGACCCAGTACTTC
d_call: TRBD1; j_call: TRBJ2-5; v_call: TRBV19; clone_size: .; cdr3_aa: CASSIGTGQEAQYF; cdr3_nt: TGTGCCAGTAGTATCGGGACAGGACAAGAGGCCCAGTACTTC
d_call: TRBD1; j_call: TRBJ1-5; v_call: TRBV7-8; clone_size: few; cdr3_aa: CASSAQGQAHQPQHF; cdr3_nt: TGTGCCAGCAGCGCACAAGGACAGGCCCATCAGCCCCAGCATTTT
d_call: .; j_call: TRBJ1-2; v_call: TRBV14; clone_size: .; cdr3_aa: CASSPEDGYTF; cdr3_nt: TGTGCCAGCAGCCCGGAGGATGGCTACACCTTC
d_call: .; j_call: TRBJ2-7; v_call: TRBV4-1; clone_size: many; cdr3_aa: CASSHNGQSYEQYF; cdr3_nt: TGCGCCAGCAGCCATAACGGACAGTCCTACGAGCAGTACTTC
d_call: .; j_call: TRBJ2-5; v_call: TRBV24-1; clone_size: many; cdr3_aa: CATSDARVETQYF; cdr3_nt: TGTGCCACCAGTGATGCTCGCGTGGAGACCCAGTACTTC
d_call: .; j_call: TRBJ1-1; v_call: TRBV10-3; clone_size: .; cdr3_aa: CAISEWAANTEAFF; cdr3_nt: TGTGCCATCAGTGAGTGGGCAGCTAACACTGAAGCTTTCTTT
d_call: .; j_call: TRBJ1-6; v_call: TRBV15; clone_size: many; cdr3_aa: CATSEPRGYNSPLHF; cdr3_nt: TGTGCCACCAGCGAGCCTCGGGGTTATAATTCACCCCTCCACTTT
d_call: TRBD2; j_call: TRBJ2-7; v_call: TRBV29-1; clone_size: .; cdr3_aa: CSVEEWTSGAYEQYF; cdr3_nt: TGCAGCGTTGAAGAGTGGACTAGCGGGGCTTACGAGCAGTACTTC
d_call: TRBD1; j_call: TRBJ2-7; v_call: TRBV6-5; clone_size: .; cdr3_aa: CASSYRTGANSYEQYF; cdr3_nt: TGTGCCAGCAGTTACCGTACAGGGGCCAACTCCTACGAGCAGTACTTC